The 12 T cell receptor beta chains reported below all come from one sample, sequenced in a study of cytomegalovirus exposure and HLA in healthy donors. Sequenced by immunoSEQ multiplex PCR; TCRdb stores in-frame clones only, minus some. This sample has 70,000 to 75,000 clones; 85% to 95% occur once, and the top ten carry roughly 1%. Sequenced sample: PBMCs. The origin of the receptors is a woman aged 18-35 years in good health and CMV-seronegative.

The CDR3 bases are TGTGCCAGCCAAGTTGCTGTGCGGGGGGGCTTAAATGAGCAGTTCTTC. Translated: CASQVAVRGGLNEQFF. V and J are TRBV5-6 and TRBJ2-1; TRBD2 matches 9 bases. The CDR3 loop spans 16 amino acids. Looked up from germline, CDR1 is SGHDT and CDR2 is YYEEEE. J lost 7 bases, V lost 7 bases, and 15 bases had no gene match.

The chain has TRBV6-1 and TRBJ2-3, with D maybe TRBD1 (6 bases). V was shortened by 3 bases and J by 0 bases, with 7 bases between the two germline ends. The CDR3 sequence is 14 residues long. Germline V CDR1 and CDR2: MNHNS, SASEGT. The CDR3 sequence is CASSEGASTDTQYF. The CDR3 nucleotides are TGTGCCAGCAGTGAGGGGGCGAGCACAGATACGCAGTATTTT.

The genes are TRBV28 and TRBJ2-7, with 8 bases aligning to TRBD1. Germline V gene sequence: CDR1 MDHEN, CDR2 SYDVKM. The trim removed 2 bases at V and 1 base at J, leaving 4 bases unmatched. The CDR3 sequence is 15 residues long. The CDR3 DNA sequence: TGTGCCAGCAGTTTAGACCGGGACAGGTCCTACGAGCAGTACTTC. This gives the protein CASSLDRDRSYEQYF.

The V and J genes are TRBV7-9 and TRBJ2-1; 7 bases fit TRBD1. Per germline, CDR1 SEHNR and CDR2 FQNEAQ (reference sequence). The CDR3 sequence is 12 residues long. V lost 8 bases, J lost 4 bases, and 2 bases stayed unmatched. In nucleotides, the CDR3 is TGTGCCAGCCGGGACAGTTACAATGAGCAGTTCTTC. Protein sequence: CASRDSYNEQFF. The whole variable domain, remainder taken from reference TRBV7-9 and TRBJ2-1, is DTGVSQNPRHKITKRGQNVTFRCDPISEHNRLYWYRQTLGQGPEFLTYFQNEAQLEKSRLLSDRFSAERPKGSFSTLEIQRTEQGDSAMYLCASRDSYNEQFFGPGTRLTVL.

The V call is TRBV28, the J call TRBJ2-7; D remains unclear. Trimming left V 5 bases short and J 4 bases short, with 6 bases between. The germline V gene encodes CDR1 MDHEN and CDR2 SYDVKM. The CDR3 spans 11 residues. CDR3 sequence (DNA): TGTGCCAGCAGTCCAGGTTACGAGCAGTACTTC. This gives the protein CASSPGYEQYF. Complete variable domain (other parts from reference TRBV28 and TRBJ2-7): DVKVTQSSRYLVKRTGEKVFLECVQDMDHENMFWYRQDPGLGLRLIYFSYDVKMKEKGDIPEGYSVSREKKERFSLILESASTNQTSMYLCASSPGYEQYFGPGTRLTVT.

This chain uses TRBV21-1 with TRBJ2-1; the table's TRBD2 call for D was not verified on the DNA. TRBV21-1 is a listed pseudogene. The CDR3 runs to 14 residues. The DNA of the CDR3 is TGTGCCAGCAGCGGGACTAGCGGCCTCAATGAGCAGTTCTTC. It specifies CASSGTSGLNEQFF.

The V call is TRBV19, the J call TRBJ1-5; D unclear. The CDR3 has 15 residues. V shed 0 bases and J shed 1 base, with 7 bases lying between them. The germline CDR1 and CDR2 sequences are LNHDA and SQIVND (reference sequence). Written as DNA, the CDR3 is TGTGCCAGTAGTATAGAGGGAGTAAGCAATCAGCCCCAGCATTTT. It encodes CASSIEGVSNQPQHF.

The J gene is TRBJ2-1, the V gene TRBV7-6, with 9 positions matching TRBD2. V gave up 5 bases and J gave up 9 bases; unmatched junction bases: 5. Germline CDR1 and CDR2: SGHVS and FNYEAQ. The CDR3 sequence is 13 residues long. CDR3 nucleotide sequence: TGTGCCAGCAGCGTGACTAGCGGAAGTGAGCAGTTCTTC. The encoded protein is CASSVTSGSEQFF.

CDR3 sequence reads: CASSLGGFEKLFF. In DNA form, the CDR3 reads TGCGCCAGCAGCTTGGGGGGCTTTGAAAAACTGTTTTTT. The V gene is TRBV5-1, the J gene TRBJ1-4; D perhaps matches TRBD1 (5 bases). CDR1 and CDR2 (germline): SGHRS, YFSETQ. Trimming pared 0 bases from V and 7 bases from J, leaving 7 bases between. CDR3 length: 13 residues. The variable domain in full, with the rest retrieved from reference TRBV5-1 and TRBJ1-4, is KAGVTQTPRYLIKTRGQQVTLSCSPISGHRSVSWYQQTPGQGLQFLFEYFSETQRNKGNFPGRFSGRQFSNSRSEMNVSTLELGDSALYLCASSLGGFEKLFFGSGTQLSVL.

The gene calls are TRBV12-2 and TRBJ1-5; the listed D gene, TRBD1, was not tested against the DNA. TRBV12-2 is a known pseudogene. This CDR3 has 23 residues. CDR3 protein: CASRFWGLGPGQPTPYSNQPQHF. CDR3 nucleotides: TGTGCAAGTCGCTTTTGGGGTCTCGGGCCGGGACAGCCAACTCCATATAGCAATCAGCCCCAGCATTTT.

The J gene is TRBJ2-2, the V gene TRBV6-4, with 7 bases matching TRBD2. The germline gives CDR1 MRHNA, CDR2 SNTAGT. The CDR3 extends over 13 amino acids. V lost 3 bases to trimming and J lost 5 bases; unmatched junction nucleotides: 0. CDR3 sequence (DNA): TGTGCCAGCAGTGAGCGGGAGACCGGGGAGCTGTTTTTT. Protein sequence: CASSERETGELFF.

This chain uses TRBV27 with TRBJ2-3; TRBD2 aligns across 10 bases. J was trimmed by 2 bases and V by 6 bases; bases with no gene match: 8. The CDR3 has 16 residues. Germline V lookup: CDR1 MNHEY, CDR2 SMNVEV (reference sequence). The CDR3 region has the DNA TGTGCCAGCAGAATCACCAGCGGGAGGGCCACAGATACGCAGTATTTT. It specifies CASRITSGRATDTQYF.